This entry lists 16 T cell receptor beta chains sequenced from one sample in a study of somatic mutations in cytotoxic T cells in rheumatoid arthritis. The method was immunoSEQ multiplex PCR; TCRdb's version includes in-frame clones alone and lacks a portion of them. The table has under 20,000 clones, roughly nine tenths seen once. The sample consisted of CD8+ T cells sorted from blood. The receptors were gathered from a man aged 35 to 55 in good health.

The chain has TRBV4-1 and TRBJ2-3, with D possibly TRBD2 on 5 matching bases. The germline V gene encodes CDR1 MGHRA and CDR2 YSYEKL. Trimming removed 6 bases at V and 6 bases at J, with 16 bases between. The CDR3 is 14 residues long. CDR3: CASSPDWPGDTQYF. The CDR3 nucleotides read TGCGCCAGCAGTCCGGACTGGCCCGGCGATACGCAGTATTTT.

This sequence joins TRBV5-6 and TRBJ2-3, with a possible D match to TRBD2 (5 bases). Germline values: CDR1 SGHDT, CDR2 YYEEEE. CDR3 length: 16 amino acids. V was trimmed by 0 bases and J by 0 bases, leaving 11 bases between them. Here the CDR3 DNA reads TGTGCCAGCAGCTTGGACTTAGGAGGAAGCACAGATACGCAGTATTTT. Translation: CASSLDLGGSTDTQYF. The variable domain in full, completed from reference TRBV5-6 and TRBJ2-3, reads DAGVTQSPTHLIKTRGQQVTLRCSPKSGHDTVSWYQQALGQGPQFIFQYYEEEERQRGNFPDRFSGHQFPNYSSELNVNALLLGDSALYLCASSLDLGGSTDTQYFGPGTRLTVL.

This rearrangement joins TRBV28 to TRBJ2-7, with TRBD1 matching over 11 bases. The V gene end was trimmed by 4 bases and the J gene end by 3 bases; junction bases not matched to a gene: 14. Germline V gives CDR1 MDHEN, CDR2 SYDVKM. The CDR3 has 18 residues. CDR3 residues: CASSYIEVGTGGDYEQYF. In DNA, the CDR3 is TGTGCCAGCAGTTATATTGAGGTGGGGACAGGGGGAGACTACGAGCAGTACTTC.

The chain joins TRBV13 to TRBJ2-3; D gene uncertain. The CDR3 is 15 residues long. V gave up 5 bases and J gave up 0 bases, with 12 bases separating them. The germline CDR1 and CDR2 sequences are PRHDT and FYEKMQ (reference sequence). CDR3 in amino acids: CASSGSDTSTDTQYF. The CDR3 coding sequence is TGTGCCAGCAGCGGTTCAGACACTAGCACAGATACGCAGTATTTT.

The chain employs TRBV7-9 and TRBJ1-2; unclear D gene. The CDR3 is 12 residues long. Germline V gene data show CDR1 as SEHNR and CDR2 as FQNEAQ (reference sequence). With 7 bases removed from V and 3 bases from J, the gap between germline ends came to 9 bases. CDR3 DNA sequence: TGTGCCAGCAACCTTGTAGACTATGGCTACACCTTC. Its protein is CASNLVDYGYTF.

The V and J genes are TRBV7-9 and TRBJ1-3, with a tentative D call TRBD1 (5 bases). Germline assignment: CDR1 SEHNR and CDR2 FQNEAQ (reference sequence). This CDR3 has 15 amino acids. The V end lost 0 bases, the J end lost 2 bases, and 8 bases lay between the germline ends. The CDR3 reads CASSLAMGPGNTIYF. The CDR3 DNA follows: TGTGCCAGCAGCTTAGCCATGGGGCCTGGAAACACCATATATTTT.

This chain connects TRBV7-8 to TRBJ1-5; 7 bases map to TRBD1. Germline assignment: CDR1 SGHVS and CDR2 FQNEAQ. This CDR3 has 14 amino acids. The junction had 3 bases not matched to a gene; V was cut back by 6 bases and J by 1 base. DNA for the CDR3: TGTGCCAGCAGTGTGGACAGGAGCAATCAGCCCCAGCATTTT. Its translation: CASSVDRSNQPQHF.

Here the CDR3 DNA reads TGTGCCAGCAGTCCTATCACAGGGCCGGGCAGTGGCTACACCTTC. This encodes CASSPITGPGSGYTF. This rearrangement joins TRBV27 to TRBJ1-2; weak D call: TRBD1 (6 bases). V was pared by 5 bases and J by 7 bases, with 20 bases between. Per germline, CDR1 MNHEY and CDR2 SMNVEV (reference sequence). This CDR3 is built from 15 residues.

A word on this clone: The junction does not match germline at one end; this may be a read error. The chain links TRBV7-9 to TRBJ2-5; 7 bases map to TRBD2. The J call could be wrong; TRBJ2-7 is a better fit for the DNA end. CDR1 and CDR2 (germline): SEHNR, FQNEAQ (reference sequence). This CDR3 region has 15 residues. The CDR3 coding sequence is TGTGCCAGCAGCTTCCTTTTAGCGGGCTCCAACGAGCAGTACTTC. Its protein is CASSFLLAGSNEQYF.

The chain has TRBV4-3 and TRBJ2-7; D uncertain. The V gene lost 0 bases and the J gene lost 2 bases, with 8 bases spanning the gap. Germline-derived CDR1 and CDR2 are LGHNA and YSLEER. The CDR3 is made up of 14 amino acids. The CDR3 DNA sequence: TGCGCCAGCAGCCAAGATAGAACAACCTACGAGCAGTACTTC. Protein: CASSQDRTTYEQYF.

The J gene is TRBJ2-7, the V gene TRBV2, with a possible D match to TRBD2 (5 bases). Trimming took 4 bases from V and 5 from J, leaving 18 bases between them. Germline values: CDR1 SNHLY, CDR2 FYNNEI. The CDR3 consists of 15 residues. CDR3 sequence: CASSVAYIRGNEQYF. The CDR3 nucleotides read TGTGCCAGCAGTGTAGCCTACATACGGGGAAACGAGCAGTACTTC.

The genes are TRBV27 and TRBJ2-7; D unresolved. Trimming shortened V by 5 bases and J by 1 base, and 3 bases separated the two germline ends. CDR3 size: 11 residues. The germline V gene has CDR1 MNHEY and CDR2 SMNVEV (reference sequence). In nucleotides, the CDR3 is TGTGCCAGCAGTAGTTCCTACGAGCAGTACTTC. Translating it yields CASSSSYEQYF.

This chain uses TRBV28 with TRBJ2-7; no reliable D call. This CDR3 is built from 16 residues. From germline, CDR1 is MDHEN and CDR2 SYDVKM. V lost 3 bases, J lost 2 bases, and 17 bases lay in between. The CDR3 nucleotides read TGTGCCAGCAGTTTCCCACCCGCTGAGGTCACCTACGAGCAGTACTTC. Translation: CASSFPPAEVTYEQYF.

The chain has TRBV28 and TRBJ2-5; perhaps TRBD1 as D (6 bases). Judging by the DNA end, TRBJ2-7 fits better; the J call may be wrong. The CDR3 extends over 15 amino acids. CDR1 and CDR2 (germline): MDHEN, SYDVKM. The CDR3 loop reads CASSSSPAQGNEQYF. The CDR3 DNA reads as TGTGCCAGCAGTTCTTCTCCCGCACAGGGAAACGAGCAGTACTTC.

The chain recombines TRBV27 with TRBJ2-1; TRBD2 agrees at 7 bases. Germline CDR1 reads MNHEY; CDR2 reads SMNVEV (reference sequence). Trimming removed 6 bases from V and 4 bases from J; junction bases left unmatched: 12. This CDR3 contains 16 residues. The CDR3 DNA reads TGTGCCAGCAGCCGGGGTGGTGGGAGGGGATACAATGAGCAGTTCTTC. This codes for CASSRGGGRGYNEQFF.

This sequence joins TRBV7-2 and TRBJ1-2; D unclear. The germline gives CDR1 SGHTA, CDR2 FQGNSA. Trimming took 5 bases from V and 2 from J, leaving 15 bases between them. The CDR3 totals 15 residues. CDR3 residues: CASSLHDEVNYGYTF. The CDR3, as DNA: TGTGCCAGCAGCCTACACGACGAAGTCAACTATGGCTACACCTTC.